Reported below is one T cell receptor (beta chain). Its target is unknown. CDR3 size: 19 residues. From germline, CDR1 is LGHNA and CDR2 YSLEER. The junction had 16 bases not matched to a gene; V was cut back by 0 bases and J by 6 bases. Then a second PCR, running about 7 to 11 cycles, was carried out with a sample-barcoded 5' primer and a J-beta primer mix. TCRdb processed the 5' RACE reads anew with MiXCR; each CDR3 protein has one entry. The sample has 950,000 to 1,200,000 distinct CDR3 sequences, 30% to 40% seen once. The data belong to a study of blood T cells in healthy people across ages. Study results and limitations: Fewer expanded clones and more diversity marked long-lived versus aged donors.

The receptor was isolated from a man younger than 35 in good health. The rearrangement joins TRBV4-3 to TRBJ1-4, with 7 bases fitting TRBD1. Sequenced: blood. The CDR3 DNA follows: TGCGCCAGCAGCCAAGAAGGGGGCAGGAAACGGAGAGTAGATGAAAAACTGTTTTTT. Translating it yields CASSQEGGRKRRVDEKLFF.